Below are 25 T cell receptor beta chains sequenced from a single sample in a study of blood T cells in healthy people across ages. Through a sample-barcoded 5' primer and a J-beta primer mix, a second PCR was run for about 7 to 12 cycles. TCRdb independently ran MiXCR on the 5' RACE reads; one entry per CDR3 protein. The table records roughly 1.5 million distinct CDR3 sequences, around 40% of them present only once. The sequencing sample was made of blood. The receptors here all came from a woman under 30 in good health.

The gene calls are TRBV21-1 and TRBJ1-2; the table calls TRBD1, which could not be checked here. TRBV21-1 is listed as a pseudogene. CDR3 length equals 14 residues. CDR3 region: CASSKVGTDYGYTF. CDR3 nucleotide sequence: TGTGCCAGCAGCAAAGTAGGGACAGACTATGGCTACACCTTC.

The rearrangement links TRBV6-6 to TRBJ2-2; 7 positions match TRBD2. The CDR3 consists of 13 residues. The junction had 1 base not matched to a gene; V was cut back by 4 bases and J by 5 bases. CDR1 and CDR2 from the germline V gene are MNHNY and SVGAGI (reference sequence). The CDR3 DNA sequence: TGTGCCAGCAGTTGGGAGGGTACCGGGGAGCTGTTTTTT. Its translation is CASSWEGTGELFF.

This clonotype has more than one count but fewer than ten. The gene calls are TRBV13 and TRBJ1-2; D perhaps matches TRBD1 (5 bases). There are 17 residues in the CDR3. V gave up 2 bases and J gave up 4 bases, with 20 bases separating them. The germline gives CDR1 PRHDT, CDR2 FYEKMQ (reference sequence). CDR3 in amino acids: CASSLHPGAVRVYGYTF. Here the CDR3 DNA reads TGTGCCAGCAGCTTACACCCCGGGGCGGTGAGGGTCTATGGCTACACCTTC.

This clonotype showed up many times. The CDR3, as DNA: TGCGCCAGCAGCCAAGCCCTATACAATGAGCAGTTCTTC. This encodes CASSQALYNEQFF. V and J are TRBV4-1 and TRBJ2-1; D is uncertain. The ends were cut back, 1 base at V and 4 bases at J, with 5 bases in the middle. The CDR3 covers 13 residues. Germline CDR1 and CDR2: MGHRA and YSYEKL.

CDR3 DNA: TGTGCCAGCAGCCAAGTGGACACGAGCTCCTATAATTCACCCCTCCACTTT. This gives the protein CASSQVDTSSYNSPLHF. This chain links TRBV14 with TRBJ1-6; D possibly corresponds to TRBD1 (5 bases). The CDR3 runs 17 residues. The V end lost 1 base, the J end lost 0 bases, and 10 bases lay between the germline ends. Looked up from germline, CDR1 is SGHDN and CDR2 is FVKESK.

J is TRBJ1-1 and V is TRBV27; possible D gene TRBD1, 6 bases. The CDR3 length is 17 residues. The V gene lost 5 bases and the J gene lost 1 base, with 20 bases spanning the gap. Germline CDR1 reads MNHEY; CDR2 reads SMNVEV (reference sequence). CDR3 residues: CASSLFGTPQENTEAFF. Here the CDR3 DNA reads TGTGCCAGCAGTCTTTTCGGGACACCGCAGGAGAACACTGAAGCTTTCTTT.

There are a few counts of this clonotype. A much more abundant neighbour one base away suggests this may be a read error. The rearrangement links TRBV12-3 or TRBV12-4 to TRBJ2-3; TRBD2 might be the D (6 bases). The germline V and J ends were trimmed by 5 bases and 4 bases, with 13 bases remaining between them. The CDR3 is made up of 14 amino acids. The CDR3 DNA sequence: TGTGCCAGCAGTGTACGGCTAGCGCCAGATACGCAGTATTTT. Residues: CASSVRLAPDTQYF.

This clonotype was observed at least ten times. Here the CDR3 DNA reads TGCGCCAGCAGCTTGGATCGAGAGACCCAGTACTTC. Translating it yields CASSLDRETQYF. V is TRBV5-1 and J is TRBJ2-5; D is unresolved. V lost 0 bases and J lost 4, with 4 bases in between. Germline values: CDR1 SGHRS, CDR2 YFSETQ. This CDR3 comprises 12 residues.

Written as DNA, the CDR3 is TGTGCCAGCAGTGATTTATACCAGGGGGCCGGTCAGCCCCAGCATTTT. This codes for CASSDLYQGAGQPQHF. The chain uses TRBV12-3 or TRBV12-4 and TRBJ1-5, with TRBD1 matching 8 bases. V lost 5 bases, J lost 6 bases, and 12 bases stayed unmatched. The CDR3 loop spans 16 amino acids.

The gene calls are TRBV13 and TRBJ1-1; D is ambiguous. The CDR3 is 14 amino acids. V lost 5 bases and J lost 5, with 15 bases in between. CDR1 is PRHDT and CDR2 is FYEKMQ in the germline V gene (reference sequence). As DNA, the CDR3 is TGTGCCAGCAGCCCAAGGGAGGTAGGAACTGAAGCTTTCTTT. Translation: CASSPREVGTEAFF.

This chain links TRBV5-1 with TRBJ2-7, with D possibly matching TRBD2 (6 bases). The CDR3 has 17 amino acids. V was cut by 0 bases and J by 1 base, with 17 bases left in between. Germline CDR1 reads SGHRS; CDR2 reads YFSETQ. The DNA of the CDR3 is TGCGCCAGCAGCTTGGCCTTCCAGCGGGCAACTTCCTACGAGCAGTACTTC. Translation: CASSLAFQRATSYEQYF.

This clonotype was observed a handful of times. Compared with germline, one end of the junction differs, possibly owing to a read error. The DNA for the CDR3 is TGTGCTAGCAGCTTAGGGAGGACAGGGGGCAATGAGCAGTTCTTC. Translating it yields CASSLGRTGGNEQFF. V gene TRBV7-7 combines with J gene TRBJ2-1; TRBD1 agrees at 10 bases. The CDR3 has 15 residues. CDR1 and CDR2 (germline): SSHAT, FNYEAQ (reference sequence).

This clonotype was found once. V gene TRBV7-6 combines with J gene TRBJ2-7, with TRBD1 identical over 7 bases. CDR1 SGHVS and CDR2 FNYEAQ come from the germline V gene. Trimming at V came to 1 base and at J to 0 bases, leaving 6 bases not matched to a gene. CDR3 length equals 16 residues. The CDR3 loop is CASSLGARTGSYEQYF. The CDR3 DNA reads as TGTGCCAGCAGCTTAGGTGCCAGGACAGGCTCCTACGAGCAGTACTTC.

The J gene is TRBJ2-3, the V gene TRBV3-1, with D perhaps TRBD2 (6 bases). CDR1 and CDR2 from the germline V gene are LGHDT and YNNKEL (reference sequence). The CDR3 consists of 14 residues. V was shortened by 4 bases and J by 4 bases, with 12 bases between the two germline ends. CDR3 protein: CASSPGGSADTQYF. The CDR3 DNA is TGTGCCAGCAGCCCAGGAGGGTCCGCAGATACGCAGTATTTT.

This clonotype was picked up a small number of times. This chain connects TRBV5-1 to TRBJ1-6; the D is unclear. V lost 0 bases to trimming and J lost 7 bases, with 5 bases between them. CDR3 length equals 13 residues. The germline V gene encodes CDR1 SGHRS and CDR2 YFSETQ. DNA of the CDR3: TGCGCCAGCAGCTTGGATATGAATTCACCCCTCCACTTT. Residues: CASSLDMNSPLHF.

The chain couples TRBV5-1 to TRBJ2-5; D is possibly TRBD1 (6 bases). With the DNA end fitting TRBJ2-7 better, the J assignment may be wrong. The CDR3 is made up of 13 amino acids. Per germline, CDR1 SGHRS and CDR2 YFSETQ. CDR3: CASNTVQGGEQYF. CDR3 DNA: TGCGCCAGCAACACCGTACAGGGTGGCGAGCAGTACTTC.

The chain links TRBV20-1 to TRBJ2-7; 9 bases align to TRBD2. The last part of the DNA fits TRBJ2-5 better; the J call may be wrong. The CDR3 has 16 residues. The germline V gene has CDR1 DFQATT and CDR2 SNEGSKA (reference sequence). The CDR3 coding sequence is TGCAGTGCTAGAATGCTCGGCGGGAGGGCCGGGGAGACCCAGTACTTC. Protein: CSARMLGGRAGETQYF.

This chain joins TRBV2 and TRBJ2-5, with D hard to call. The DNA end is a closer match to TRBJ2-7, so the J assignment may be wrong. Germline lookup yields CDR1 SNHLY and CDR2 FYNNEI. CDR3 length: 12 amino acids. CDR3 DNA: TGTGCCAGCACTCAGAACCCCTACGAGCAGTACTTC. It yields the protein CASTQNPYEQYF.

The chain uses TRBV4-3 and TRBJ1-4; D unclear. Germline V gene sequence: CDR1 LGHNA, CDR2 YSLEER. The CDR3 consists of 18 residues. V was shortened by 0 bases and J by 0 bases, with 14 bases between the two germline ends. This CDR3 reads CASSQDSMVLATNEKLFF. The CDR3 DNA follows: TGCGCCAGCAGCCAAGATTCCATGGTATTAGCAACTAATGAAAAACTGTTTTTT.

The genes are TRBV4-2 and TRBJ1-6; TRBD1 is a possible D gene (6 bases). The V end lost 4 bases, the J end lost 10 bases, and 14 bases lay between the germline ends. Germline values: CDR1 LGHNA, CDR2 YNFKEQ. The CDR3 runs 14 residues. CDR3 nucleotide sequence: TGTGCCAGCAGCCCTTACAGGGAAGGCTCACCCCTCCACTTT. Its translation is CASSPYREGSPLHF.

This clonotype was recorded a few times. A much larger clone sits a single nucleotide away, making a read error possible. The J gene is TRBJ1-1, the V gene TRBV7-2, with D maybe TRBD1 (6 bases). Between the trimmed V and J ends, which lost 1 base and 4 bases, there was a span of 10 bases. CDR1 is SGHTA and CDR2 is FQGNSA in the germline V gene. CDR3 length equals 14 residues. CDR3 sequence: CASSLVQGTTEAFF. The CDR3 nucleotides are TGTGCCAGCAGCTTAGTTCAGGGGACCACTGAAGCTTTCTTT.

J is TRBJ1-2 and V is TRBV20-1; D is ambiguous. Trimming shortened V by 3 bases and J by 1 base, and 9 bases separated the two germline ends. CDR1 is DFQATT, CDR2 SNEGSKA, per germline (reference sequence). The CDR3 covers 13 residues. CDR3 region: CSASPRNNYGYTF. The CDR3, as DNA: TGCAGTGCTAGTCCACGGAATAACTATGGCTACACCTTC.

In this sample, this clonotype turned up many times. The chain links TRBV5-1 to TRBJ2-1; TRBD1 matches 8 bases. The V gene end was trimmed by 4 bases and the J gene end by 1 base; junction bases not matched to a gene: 4. This CDR3 contains 15 residues. Germline assignment: CDR1 SGHRS and CDR2 YFSETQ. CDR3 amino acids: CASSLTGESYNEQFF. In nucleotides, the CDR3 is TGCGCCAGCAGCCTGACAGGGGAGTCCTACAATGAGCAGTTCTTC.

This chain joins TRBV6-5 and TRBJ1-1; no clear D. The length of the CDR3 is 17 residues. Germline V gives CDR1 MNHEY, CDR2 SVGAGI. Deletions cut 1 base from V and 1 base from J, with 16 bases between. In DNA form, the CDR3 reads TGTGCCAGCAGTTACTTTCGGGCGGGGATCGGGAACACTGAAGCTTTCTTT. It is translated as CASSYFRAGIGNTEAFF.

The rearrangement uses TRBV11-2 and TRBJ2-1; D not certain. Germline V gives CDR1 SGHAT, CDR2 FQNNGV. The V end was cut by 11 bases, the J end by 8 bases, with 22 bases between. There are 14 residues in the CDR3. DNA for the CDR3: TGTGCCGGCACCTATTCCAATATTGACGATGAGCAGTTCTTC. It codes for CAGTYSNIDDEQFF.